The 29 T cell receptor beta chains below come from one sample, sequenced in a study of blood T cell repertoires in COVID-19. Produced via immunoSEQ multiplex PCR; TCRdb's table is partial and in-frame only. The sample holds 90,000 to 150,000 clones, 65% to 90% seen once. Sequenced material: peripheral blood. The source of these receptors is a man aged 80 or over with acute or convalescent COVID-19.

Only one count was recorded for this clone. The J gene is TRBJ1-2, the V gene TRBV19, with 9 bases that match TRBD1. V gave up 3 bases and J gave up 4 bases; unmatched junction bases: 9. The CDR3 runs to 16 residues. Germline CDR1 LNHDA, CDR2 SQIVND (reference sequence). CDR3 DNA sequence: TGTGCCAGTAGTATTCCCCAAGGACAGGGGATCTATGGCTACACCTTC. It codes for CASSIPQGQGIYGYTF.

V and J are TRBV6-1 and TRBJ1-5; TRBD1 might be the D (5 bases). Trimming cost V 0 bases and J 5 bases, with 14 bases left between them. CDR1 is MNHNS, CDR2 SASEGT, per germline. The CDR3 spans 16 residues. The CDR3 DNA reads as TGTGCCAGCAGTGAAGCAGGGGTTCAAGGCGATCAGCCCCAGCATTTT. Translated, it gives CASSEAGVQGDQPQHF.

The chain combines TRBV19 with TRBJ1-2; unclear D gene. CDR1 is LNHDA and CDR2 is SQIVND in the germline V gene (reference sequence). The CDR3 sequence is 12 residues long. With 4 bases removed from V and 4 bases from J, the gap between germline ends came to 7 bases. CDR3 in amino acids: CASSNRAYGYTF. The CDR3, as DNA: TGTGCCAGTAGTAATAGAGCCTATGGCTACACCTTC.

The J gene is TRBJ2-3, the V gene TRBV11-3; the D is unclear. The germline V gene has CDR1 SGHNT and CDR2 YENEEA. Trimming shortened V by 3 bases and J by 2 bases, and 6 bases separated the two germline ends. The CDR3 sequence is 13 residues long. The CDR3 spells CASSFGVTDTQYF. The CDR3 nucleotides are TGTGCCAGCAGCTTCGGTGTCACAGATACGCAGTATTTT.

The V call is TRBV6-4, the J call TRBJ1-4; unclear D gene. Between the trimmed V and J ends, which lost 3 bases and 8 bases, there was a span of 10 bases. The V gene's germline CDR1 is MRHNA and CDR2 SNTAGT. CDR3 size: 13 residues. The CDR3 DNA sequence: TGTGCCAGCAGTGAGGCAGATGGCGAAAAACTGTTTTTT. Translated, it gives CASSEADGEKLFF.

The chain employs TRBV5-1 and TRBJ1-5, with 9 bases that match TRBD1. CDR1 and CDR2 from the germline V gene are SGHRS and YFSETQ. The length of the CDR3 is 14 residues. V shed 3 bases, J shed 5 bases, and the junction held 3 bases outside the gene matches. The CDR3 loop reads CASSWGQGDQPQHF. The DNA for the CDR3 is TGCGCCAGCAGCTGGGGACAGGGTGATCAGCCCCAGCATTTT.

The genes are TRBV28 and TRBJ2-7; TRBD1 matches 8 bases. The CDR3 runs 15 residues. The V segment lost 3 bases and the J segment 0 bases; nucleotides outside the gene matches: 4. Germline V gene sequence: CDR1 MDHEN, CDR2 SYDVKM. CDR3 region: CASSLTDRVSYEQYF. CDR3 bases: TGTGCCAGCAGTTTGACGGACAGGGTCTCCTACGAGCAGTACTTC.

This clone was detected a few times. The CDR3 nucleotides are TGTGCCAGCAGTCGCGGGGGGTTCGACACCGGGGAGCTGTTTTTT. It specifies CASSRGGFDTGELFF. The rearrangement uses TRBV6-5 and TRBJ2-2; the match to TRBD2 covers 8 bases. With 5 bases clipped from V and 3 bases from J, the junction kept 5 bases outside the gene matches. This CDR3 has 15 residues. CDR1 and CDR2 from the germline V gene are MNHEY and SVGAGI.

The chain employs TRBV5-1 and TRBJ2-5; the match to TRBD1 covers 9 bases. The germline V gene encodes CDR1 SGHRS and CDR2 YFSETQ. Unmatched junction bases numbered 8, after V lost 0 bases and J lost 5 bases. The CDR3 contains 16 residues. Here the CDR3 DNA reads TGCGCCAGCAGCTTGGCCACGACAGGGGGACGGGAGACCCAGTACTTC. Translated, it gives CASSLATTGGRETQYF.

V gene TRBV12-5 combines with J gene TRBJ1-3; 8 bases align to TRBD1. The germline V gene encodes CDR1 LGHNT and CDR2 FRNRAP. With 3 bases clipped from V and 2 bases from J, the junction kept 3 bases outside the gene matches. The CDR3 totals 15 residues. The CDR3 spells CASGFLQGAGNTIYF. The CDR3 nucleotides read TGTGCTAGTGGTTTCTTACAGGGGGCTGGAAACACCATATATTTT.

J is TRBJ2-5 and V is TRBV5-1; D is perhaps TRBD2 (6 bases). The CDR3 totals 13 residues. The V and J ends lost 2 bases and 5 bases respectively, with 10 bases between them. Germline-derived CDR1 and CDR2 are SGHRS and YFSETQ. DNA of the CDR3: TGCGCCAGCAGCTTAAATGGAGGGGAGACCCAGTACTTC. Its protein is CASSLNGGETQYF.

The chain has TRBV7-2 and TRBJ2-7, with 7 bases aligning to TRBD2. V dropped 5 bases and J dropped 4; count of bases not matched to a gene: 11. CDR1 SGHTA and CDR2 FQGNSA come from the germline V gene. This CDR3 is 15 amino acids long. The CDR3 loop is CASSPIREDFYEQYF. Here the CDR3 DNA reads TGTGCCAGCAGCCCGATACGGGAGGATTTTTACGAGCAGTACTTC.

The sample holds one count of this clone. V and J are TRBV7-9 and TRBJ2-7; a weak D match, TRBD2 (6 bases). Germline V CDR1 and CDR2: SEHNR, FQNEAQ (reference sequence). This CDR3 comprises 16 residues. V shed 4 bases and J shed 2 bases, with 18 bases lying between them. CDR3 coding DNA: TGTGCCAGCAGCTATAGGGGTGGCGGGGCGGCCTACGAGCAGTACTTC. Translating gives CASSYRGGGAAYEQYF.

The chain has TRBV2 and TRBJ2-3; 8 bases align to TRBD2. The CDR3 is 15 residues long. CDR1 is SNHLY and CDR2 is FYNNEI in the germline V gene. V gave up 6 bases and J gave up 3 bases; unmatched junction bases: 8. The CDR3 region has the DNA TGTGCCAGCAGCCAACTAGCGGCGGGGACAGATACGCAGTATTTT. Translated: CASSQLAAGTDTQYF.

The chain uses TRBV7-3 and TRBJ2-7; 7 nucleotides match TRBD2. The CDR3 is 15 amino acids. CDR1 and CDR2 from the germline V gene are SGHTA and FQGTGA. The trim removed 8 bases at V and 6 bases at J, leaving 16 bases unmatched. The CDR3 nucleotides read TGTGCCAGCGGAAAGGGAGGGATTAATCCCTCCGAGCAGTACTTC. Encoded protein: CASGKGGINPSEQYF. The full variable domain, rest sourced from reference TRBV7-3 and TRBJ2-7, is GAGVSQTPSNKVTEKGKYVELRCDPISGHTALYWYRQSLGQGPEFLIYFQGTGAADDSGLPNDRFFAVRPEGSVSTLKIQRTERGDSAVYLCASGKGGINPSEQYFGPGTRLTVT.

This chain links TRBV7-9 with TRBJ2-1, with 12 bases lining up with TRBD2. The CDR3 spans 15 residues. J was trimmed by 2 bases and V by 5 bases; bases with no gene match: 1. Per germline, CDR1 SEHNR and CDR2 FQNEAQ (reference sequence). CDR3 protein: CASSRTSGAYNEQFF. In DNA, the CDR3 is TGTGCCAGCAGCCGGACTAGCGGGGCCTACAATGAGCAGTTCTTC.

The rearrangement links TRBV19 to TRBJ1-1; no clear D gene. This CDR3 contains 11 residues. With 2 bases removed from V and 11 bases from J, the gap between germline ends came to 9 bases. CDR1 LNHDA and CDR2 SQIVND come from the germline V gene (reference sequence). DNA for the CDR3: TGTGCCAGTAGTATACTGGGGAGGGCTTTCTTT. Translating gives CASSILGRAFF.

The CDR3 DNA reads TGTGCCAGTAACCCCCTGTGGGCCCTAGAGACCCAGTACTTC. Its protein is CASNPLWALETQYF. The V call is TRBV19, the J call TRBJ2-5, with unresolved D. The CDR3 is 14 amino acids. Trimming removed 7 bases from V and 4 bases from J, with 16 bases in between. In germline, CDR1 is LNHDA, CDR2 SQIVND (reference sequence).

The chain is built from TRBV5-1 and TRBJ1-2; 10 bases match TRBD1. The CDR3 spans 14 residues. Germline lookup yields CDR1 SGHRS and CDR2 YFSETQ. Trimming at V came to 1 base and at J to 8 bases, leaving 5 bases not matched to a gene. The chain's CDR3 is CASSLWGQGKGYTF. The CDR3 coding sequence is TGCGCCAGCAGCTTGTGGGGACAGGGGAAAGGCTACACCTTC.

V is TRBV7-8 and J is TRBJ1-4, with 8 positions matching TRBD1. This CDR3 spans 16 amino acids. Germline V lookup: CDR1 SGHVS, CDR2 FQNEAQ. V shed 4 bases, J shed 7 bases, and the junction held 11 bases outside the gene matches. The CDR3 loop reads CASSSQGFTGGEKLFF. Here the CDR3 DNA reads TGTGCCAGCAGCTCACAAGGATTTACAGGGGGTGAAAAACTGTTTTTT.

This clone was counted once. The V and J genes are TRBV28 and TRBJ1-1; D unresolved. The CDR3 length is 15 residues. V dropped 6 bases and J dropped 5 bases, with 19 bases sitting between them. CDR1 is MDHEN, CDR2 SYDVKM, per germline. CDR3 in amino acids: CASSDWSDLWTEAFF. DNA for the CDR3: TGTGCCAGCAGCGATTGGTCAGATCTGTGGACTGAAGCTTTCTTT.

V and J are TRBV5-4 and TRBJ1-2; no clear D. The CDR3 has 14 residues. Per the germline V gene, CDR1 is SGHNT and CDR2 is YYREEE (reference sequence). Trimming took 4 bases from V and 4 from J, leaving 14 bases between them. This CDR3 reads CASSRGAESYGYTF. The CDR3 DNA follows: TGTGCCAGCAGCCGAGGAGCGGAAAGCTATGGCTACACCTTC.

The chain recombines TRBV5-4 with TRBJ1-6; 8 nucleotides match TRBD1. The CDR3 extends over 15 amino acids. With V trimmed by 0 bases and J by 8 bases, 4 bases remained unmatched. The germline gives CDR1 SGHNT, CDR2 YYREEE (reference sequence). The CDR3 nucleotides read TGTGCCAGCAGCTTGGTTGGACAGGGACATTCACCCCTCCACTTT. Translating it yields CASSLVGQGHSPLHF.

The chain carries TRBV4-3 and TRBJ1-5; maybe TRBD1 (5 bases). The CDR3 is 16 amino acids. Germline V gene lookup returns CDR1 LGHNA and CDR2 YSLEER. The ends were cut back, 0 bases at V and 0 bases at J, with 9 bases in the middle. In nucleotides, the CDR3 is TGCGCCAGCAGCCAAGATGGGGGAGGTAGCAATCAGCCCCAGCATTTT. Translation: CASSQDGGGSNQPQHF.

For the CDR3, the DNA is TGTGCCAGCAGCCCGCGTGGGGGGAATGAGCAGTTCTTC. Amino acids: CASSPRGGNEQFF. The chain couples TRBV11-3 to TRBJ2-1, with a tentative D call TRBD2 (6 bases). The CDR3 loop spans 13 amino acids. Per the germline V gene, CDR1 is SGHNT and CDR2 is YENEEA. Between the trimmed V and J ends, which lost 5 bases and 7 bases, there was a span of 12 bases. The full variable domain, rest sourced from reference TRBV11-3 and TRBJ2-1, is EAGVVQSPRYKIIEKKQPVAFWCNPISGHNTLYWYLQNLGQGPELLIRYENEEAVDDSQLPKDRFSAERLKGVDSTLKIQPAELGDSAVYLCASSPRGGNEQFFGPGTRLTVL.

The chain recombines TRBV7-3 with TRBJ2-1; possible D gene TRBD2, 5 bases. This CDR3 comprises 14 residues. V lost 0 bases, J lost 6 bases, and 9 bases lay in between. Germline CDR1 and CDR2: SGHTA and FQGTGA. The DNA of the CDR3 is TGTGCCAGCAGCTTAACGATGGCGGGCAATGAGCAGTTCTTC. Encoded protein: CASSLTMAGNEQFF. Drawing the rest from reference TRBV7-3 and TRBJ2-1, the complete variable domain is GAGVSQTPSNKVTEKGKYVELRCDPISGHTALYWYRQSLGQGPEFLIYFQGTGAADDSGLPNDRFFAVRPEGSVSTLKIQRTERGDSAVYLCASSLTMAGNEQFFGPGTRLTVL.

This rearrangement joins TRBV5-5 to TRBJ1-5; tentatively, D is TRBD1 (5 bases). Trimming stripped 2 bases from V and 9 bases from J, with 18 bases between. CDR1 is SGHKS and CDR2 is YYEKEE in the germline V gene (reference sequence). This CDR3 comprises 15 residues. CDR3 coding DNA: TGTGCCAGCAGCTTATTAGGAGGGGTCGGGTCGCCCCAGCATTTT. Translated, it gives CASSLLGGVGSPQHF.

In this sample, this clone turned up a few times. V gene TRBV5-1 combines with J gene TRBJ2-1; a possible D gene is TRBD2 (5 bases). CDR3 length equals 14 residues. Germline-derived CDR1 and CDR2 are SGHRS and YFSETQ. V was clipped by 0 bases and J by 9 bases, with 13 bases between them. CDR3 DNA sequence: TGCGCCAGCAGCTTGGATACTAGTTCCGGTGAGCAGTTCTTC. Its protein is CASSLDTSSGEQFF.

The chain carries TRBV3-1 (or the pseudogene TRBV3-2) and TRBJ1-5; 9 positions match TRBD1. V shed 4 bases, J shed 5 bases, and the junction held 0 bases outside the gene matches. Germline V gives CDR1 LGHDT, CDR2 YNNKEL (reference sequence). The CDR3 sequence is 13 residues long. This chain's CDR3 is CASSRTGDQPQHF. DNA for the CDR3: TGTGCCAGCAGCCGGACAGGGGATCAGCCCCAGCATTTT.